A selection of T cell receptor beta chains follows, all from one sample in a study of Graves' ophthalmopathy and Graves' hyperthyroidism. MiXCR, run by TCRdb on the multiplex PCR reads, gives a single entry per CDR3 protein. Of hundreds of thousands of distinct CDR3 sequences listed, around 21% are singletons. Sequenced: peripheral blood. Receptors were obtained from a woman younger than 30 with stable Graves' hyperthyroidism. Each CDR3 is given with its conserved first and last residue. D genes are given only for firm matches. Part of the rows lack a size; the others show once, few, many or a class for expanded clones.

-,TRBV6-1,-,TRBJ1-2,CASSELTGPNYGYTF,TGTGCCAGCAGTGAACTGACAGGCCCCAACTATGGCTACACCTTC
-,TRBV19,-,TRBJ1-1,CATRRTKNTEAFF,TGTGCCACCCGGAGGACAAAGAACACTGAAGCTTTCTTT
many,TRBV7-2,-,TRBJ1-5,CASSLGVVAQPQHF,TGTGCCAGCAGCCTGGGGGTTGTGGCTCAGCCCCAGCATTTT
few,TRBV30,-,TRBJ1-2,CAWSSTEVRGGYTF,TGTGCCTGGAGCTCCACCGAAGTCCGGGGGGGCTACACCTTC
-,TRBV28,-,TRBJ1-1,CASSTAWGTEAFF,TGTGCCAGCAGTACGGCGTGGGGCACTGAAGCTTTCTTT
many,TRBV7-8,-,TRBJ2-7,CASSPGVLADYEQYF,TGTGCCAGCAGCCCAGGGGTCTTAGCGGATTACGAGCAGTACTTC
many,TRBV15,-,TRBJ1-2,CATSRDLLPTGRDGYTF,TGTGCCACCAGCAGAGATCTGTTGCCGACAGGACGTGATGGCTACACCTTC
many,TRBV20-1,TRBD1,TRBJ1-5,CSASIRDRGGEPQHF,TGCAGTGCTAGTATCCGGGACAGGGGCGGGGAGCCCCAGCATTTT
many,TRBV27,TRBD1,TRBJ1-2,CASSLTGGAIGYTF,TGTGCCAGCAGTTTAACAGGGGGCGCGATTGGCTACACCTTC
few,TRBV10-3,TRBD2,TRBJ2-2,CAISERAGGPTGELFF,TGTGCCATCAGTGAGCGAGCGGGGGGGCCAACCGGGGAGCTGTTTTTT
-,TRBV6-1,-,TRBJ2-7,CASSAIGGETQYF,TGTGCCAGCAGTGCTATAGGGGGGGAGACTCAGTACTTC
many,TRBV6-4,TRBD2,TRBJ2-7,CASSEYAGGSYEQYF,TGTGCCAGCAGTGAATACGCGGGAGGCTCCTACGAGCAGTACTTC
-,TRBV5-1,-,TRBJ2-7,CASSFFSLKNEQYF,TGCGCCAGCAGCTTTTTTTCCCTAAAGAACGAGCAGTACTTC
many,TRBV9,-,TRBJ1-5,CASSVSGAGQPQHF,TGTGCCAGCAGCGTAAGTGGCGCGGGTCAGCCCCAGCATTTT
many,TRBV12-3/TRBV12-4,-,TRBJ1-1,CASSLDSTMNTEAFF,TGTGCCAGCAGTTTAGACAGCACGATGAACACTGAAGCTTTCTTT
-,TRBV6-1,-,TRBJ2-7,CASIDVGTYEQYF,TGTGCCAGCATCGATGTTGGGACCTACGAGCAGTACTTC
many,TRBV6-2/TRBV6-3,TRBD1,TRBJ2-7,CASSSSIYRDRDYEQYF,TGTGCCAGCAGTTCGAGCATCTACCGGGACAGGGACTACGAGCAGTACTTC
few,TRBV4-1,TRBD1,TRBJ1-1,CASSQPGGSVGAFF,TGCGCCAGCAGCCAACCAGGGGGCTCTGTTGGAGCTTTCTTT
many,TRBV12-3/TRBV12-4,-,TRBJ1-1,CASSPTVGHAFF,TGTGCCAGCAGCCCTACGGTTGGCCACGCTTTCTTT
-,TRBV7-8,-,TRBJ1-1,CASIESGGANTEAFF,TGTGCCAGTATAGAGAGCGGGGGGGCAAACACTGAAGCTTTCTTT
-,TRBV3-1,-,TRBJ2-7,CASSRDRFSYEQYF,TGTGCCAGCAGCCGGGACCGATTCTCCTACGAGCAGTACTTC
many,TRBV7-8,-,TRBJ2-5,CASSPHRTQETQYF,TGTGCCAGCAGCCCGCACAGAACCCAAGAGACCCAGTACTTC
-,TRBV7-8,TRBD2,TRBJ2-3,CASSLGLAGRNGDTQYF,TGTGCCAGCAGCTTAGGACTAGCGGGAAGAAATGGAGATACGCAGTATTTT
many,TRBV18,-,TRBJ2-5,CASSPLAEQETQYF,TGTGCCAGCTCACCATTGGCAGAACAAGAGACCCAGTACTTC
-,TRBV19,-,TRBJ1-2,CASSIGTSNGYTF,TGTGCCAGTAGTATAGGGACTTCGAATGGCTACACCTTC